Shown below are 27 T cell receptor beta chains from a single sample sequenced in a study of blood T cell repertoires in COVID-19. TCRdb's copy holds only in-frame clones and misses some; the assay was immunoSEQ multiplex PCR. The sample has some 110,000 clones; approximately 85% are singletons. What was sequenced was peripheral blood. The receptors were sampled from a woman aged 80 or over with COVID-19, enrolled during active disease.

DNA for the CDR3: TGTGCCAGCAGCCACCGGACAGGGGTTAATGAAAAACTGTTTTTT. Its protein is CASSHRTGVNEKLFF. The V call is TRBV3-1 (or the pseudogene TRBV3-2), the J call TRBJ1-4; 9 nucleotides align to TRBD1. The CDR3 covers 15 residues. CDR1 LGHDT and CDR2 YNNKEL come from the germline V gene (reference sequence). Trimming took 3 bases from V and 4 from J; bases not matched to a gene: 3.

The chain combines TRBV5-1 with TRBJ1-1; 7 bases align to TRBD1. CDR1 and CDR2 (germline): SGHRS, YFSETQ. CDR3 length: 14 amino acids. V shed 2 bases, J shed 5 bases, and the junction held 6 bases outside the gene matches. The CDR3 reads CASSFGQAKTEAFF. Here the CDR3 DNA reads TGCGCCAGCAGCTTCGGACAGGCGAAGACTGAAGCTTTCTTT.

The chain links TRBV9 to TRBJ2-2; TRBD2 might be the D (5 bases). Germline V gene data show CDR1 as SGDLS and CDR2 as YYNGEE. This CDR3 spans 14 amino acids. Trimming removed 0 bases from V and 7 bases from J, with 10 bases in between. Here the CDR3 reads CASSVVEGGGELFF. The CDR3 DNA reads TGTGCCAGCAGCGTAGTGGAAGGAGGCGGGGAGCTGTTTTTT.

CDR3 in DNA: TGTGCCAGCAGGGGACAGGGGTCGGATACGCAGTATTTT. Translating gives CASRGQGSDTQYF. This chain joins TRBV7-2 and TRBJ2-3; 10 nucleotides align to TRBD1. This CDR3 comprises 13 residues. The trim removed 6 bases at V and 6 bases at J, leaving 3 bases unmatched. CDR1 is SGHTA and CDR2 is FQGNSA in the germline V gene.

The chain links TRBV19 to TRBJ2-2; TRBD1 matches 8 bases. The CDR3 extends over 15 amino acids. The V segment lost 5 bases and the J segment 5 bases; nucleotides outside the gene matches: 7. Germline assignment: CDR1 LNHDA and CDR2 SQIVND (reference sequence). The CDR3: CASSPTGGRTGELFF. For the CDR3, the DNA is TGTGCCAGTAGTCCCACAGGGGGAAGGACCGGGGAGCTGTTTTTT.

This CDR3 is CASSHSLSSYNEQFF. CDR3 nucleotide sequence: TGTGCCAGCAGTCACAGTCTCAGCTCCTACAATGAGCAGTTCTTC. The chain employs TRBV6-5 and TRBJ2-1; D is uncertain. V was shortened by 5 bases and J by 0 bases, with 11 bases between the two germline ends. The V gene's germline CDR1 is MNHEY and CDR2 SVGAGI. The CDR3 spans 15 residues.

The rearrangement uses TRBV5-4 and TRBJ1-6; no firm D call. Germline V gives CDR1 SGHNT, CDR2 YYREEE (reference sequence). V was trimmed by 2 bases and J by 7 bases, leaving 16 bases between them. The CDR3 is 16 amino acids. The CDR3 here is CASSLGRPTTNSPLHF. The CDR3 region has the DNA TGTGCCAGCAGCTTAGGCAGGCCTACGACAAATTCACCCCTCCACTTT.

The chain couples TRBV27 to TRBJ2-1, with D possibly matching TRBD1 (6 bases). Germline CDR1 MNHEY, CDR2 SMNVEV (reference sequence). The ends were cut back, 5 bases at V and 4 bases at J, with 12 bases in the middle. This CDR3 has 14 amino acids. The CDR3: CASSRPDSYNEQFF. Written as DNA, the CDR3 is TGTGCCAGCAGTCGACCGGACAGTTACAATGAGCAGTTCTTC.

V gene TRBV19 combines with J gene TRBJ2-7; D gene ambiguous. V lost 4 bases to trimming and J lost 3 bases, with 7 bases between them. The germline CDR1 and CDR2 sequences are LNHDA and SQIVND (reference sequence). The CDR3 length is 12 residues. Written as DNA, the CDR3 is TGTGCCAGTAGTAACTTTGGCTACGAGCAGTACTTC. Protein product: CASSNFGYEQYF.

This clone has just one count. The CDR3 DNA follows: TGTGCCAGCAGTTCTAGCGACTCCTACGAGCAGTACTTC. The encoded protein is CASSSSDSYEQYF. This rearrangement joins TRBV12-3 or TRBV12-4 to TRBJ2-7; D is perhaps TRBD2 (6 bases). Trimming shortened V by 4 bases and J by 0 bases, and 7 bases separated the two germline ends. The CDR3 length is 13 residues.

Only one count was recorded for this clone. The V gene is TRBV11-2, the J gene TRBJ2-1; D gene ambiguous. In germline, CDR1 is SGHAT, CDR2 FQNNGV. V dropped 1 base and J dropped 2 bases, with 12 bases sitting between them. CDR3 length: 16 amino acids. The CDR3 spells CASSLVRSPPYNEQFF. The DNA for the CDR3 is TGTGCCAGCAGCTTAGTCCGGTCGCCGCCCTACAATGAGCAGTTCTTC.

The rearrangement links TRBV2 to TRBJ2-1, with 9 bases aligning to TRBD2. CDR1 and CDR2 from the germline V gene are SNHLY and FYNNEI. After removal of 5 bases from V and 4 bases from J, the junction contained 9 bases not matched to a gene. CDR3 length: 16 residues. The CDR3 sequence is CASSPGGGGLYNEQFF. The CDR3, as DNA: TGTGCCAGCAGTCCTGGCGGGGGGGGCTTGTACAATGAGCAGTTCTTC.

The chain is built from TRBV10-3 and TRBJ2-2, with D maybe TRBD2 (6 bases). CDR1 and CDR2 from the germline V gene are ENHRY and SYGVKD. Deletions cut 6 bases from V and 1 base from J, with 12 bases between. The CDR3 is 15 residues long. CDR3 protein: CAIRAGTLNTGELFF. DNA for the CDR3: TGTGCCATCAGGGCCGGGACTTTGAACACCGGGGAGCTGTTTTTT.

This clone was seen a single time. This chain uses TRBV3-1 (or the pseudogene TRBV3-2) with TRBJ1-2, with unresolved D. Germline V gene lookup returns CDR1 LGHDT and CDR2 YNNKEL (reference sequence). V was pared by 2 bases and J by 8 bases, with 12 bases between. This CDR3 has 13 residues. For the CDR3, the DNA is TGTGCCAGCAGCCAACGGGGAACGGGCGGCTACACCTTC. Translating gives CASSQRGTGGYTF.

CDR3 nucleotide sequence: TGTGCCAGCAGTGAAGACCAGGGCGCCTATAATTCACCCCTCCACTTT. This gives the protein CASSEDQGAYNSPLHF. V usage is TRBV6-1 and J usage is TRBJ1-6, with D perhaps TRBD1 (5 bases). The germline V gene encodes CDR1 MNHNS and CDR2 SASEGT. V was shortened by 1 base and J by 2 bases, with 9 bases between the two germline ends. The CDR3 has 16 residues.

The chain carries TRBV7-9 and TRBJ2-1, with 7 bases that match TRBD1. The junction had 10 bases not matched to a gene; V was cut back by 5 bases and J by 6 bases. CDR1 and CDR2 from the germline V gene are SEHNR and FQNEAQ (reference sequence). The CDR3 sequence is 15 residues long. DNA of the CDR3: TGTGCCAGCAGCGTCAGAGGGGACAGTCTCAATGAGCAGTTCTTC. It yields the protein CASSVRGDSLNEQFF.

The chain uses TRBV2 and TRBJ2-1, with a possible D match to TRBD2 (5 bases). The CDR3 is 13 amino acids. The V gene's germline CDR1 is SNHLY and CDR2 FYNNEI. The V end was cut by 7 bases, the J end by 9 bases, with 16 bases between. CDR3 bases: TGTGCCAGCACATTAGGGAGTAATCCTGAGCAGTTCTTC. Its protein is CASTLGSNPEQFF.

This clone was observed a few times. The J gene is TRBJ1-1, the V gene TRBV18, with D possibly being TRBD1 (5 bases). The CDR3 length is 13 residues. CDR1 is KGHSH and CDR2 is LQKENI in the germline V gene. Trimming took 6 bases from V and 5 from J, leaving 13 bases between them. Here the CDR3 reads CASSFPGVTEAFF. The CDR3 DNA reads TGTGCCAGCTCGTTCCCGGGGGTTACTGAAGCTTTCTTT.

This clone was seen a handful of times. This chain links TRBV18 with TRBJ2-1, with D possibly TRBD2 on 5 matching bases. This CDR3 spans 13 amino acids. V was shortened by 3 bases and J by 9 bases, with 12 bases between the two germline ends. Germline V gene sequence: CDR1 KGHSH, CDR2 LQKENI. DNA for the CDR3: TGTGCCAGCTCACCTCCCTTGGACTCTGAGCAGTTCTTC. It translates to CASSPPLDSEQFF.

This clone has just one count. The chain uses TRBV7-2 and TRBJ1-2; D possibly corresponds to TRBD1 (6 bases). This CDR3 has 15 amino acids. The germline gives CDR1 SGHTA, CDR2 FQGNSA. V lost 0 bases to trimming and J lost 5 bases, with 13 bases between them. The chain's CDR3 is CASSLATIQGYGYTF. CDR3 nucleotide sequence: TGTGCCAGCAGCTTAGCCACAATACAGGGTTATGGCTACACCTTC. The complete variable domain, with remaining parts taken from reference TRBV7-2 and TRBJ1-2, reads GAGVSQSPSNKVTEKGKDVELRCDPISGHTALYWYRQSLGQGLEFLIYFQGNSAPDKSGLPSDRFSAERTGGSVSTLTIQRTQQEDSAVYLCASSLATIQGYGYTFGSGTRLTVV.

The V and J genes are TRBV6-6 and TRBJ2-7; 8 bases match TRBD2. Germline V gives CDR1 MNHNY, CDR2 SVGAGI (reference sequence). After removal of 9 bases from V and 7 bases from J, the junction contained 5 bases not matched to a gene. The CDR3 loop spans 11 amino acids. The CDR3 loop reads CASSGAGEQYF. CDR3 sequence (DNA): TGTGCCAGTAGCGGGGCGGGGGAGCAGTACTTC.

V gene TRBV28 combines with J gene TRBJ1-1; D is ambiguous. CDR1 and CDR2 (germline): MDHEN, SYDVKM. V lost 11 bases to trimming and J lost 3 bases, with 7 bases between them. This CDR3 is 10 amino acids long. For the CDR3, the DNA is TGTGCCGCTTGCGACACTGAAGCTTTCTTT. Translation: CAACDTEAFF.

This clone was seen once. V and J are TRBV7-8 and TRBJ1-5; D is unresolved. Trimming cost V 1 base and J 4 bases, with 5 bases left between them. The CDR3 is made up of 13 amino acids. Germline CDR1 SGHVS, CDR2 FQNEAQ. CDR3 region: CASSLVGNQPQHF. CDR3 nucleotide sequence: TGTGCCAGCAGCTTAGTCGGTAATCAGCCCCAGCATTTT.

The V and J genes are TRBV9 and TRBJ2-3, with D unresolved. The CDR3 spans 14 residues. The germline V and J ends were trimmed by 0 bases and 3 bases, with 8 bases remaining between them. Germline CDR1 and CDR2: SGDLS and YYNGEE. The CDR3 protein is CASSVDLRTDTQYF. In DNA form, the CDR3 reads TGTGCCAGCAGCGTAGATTTGAGGACAGATACGCAGTATTTT.

The CDR3 region is CASVLGQGNNEQFF. Here the CDR3 DNA reads TGTGCCAGTGTATTAGGACAGGGTAACAATGAGCAGTTCTTC. The chain is built from TRBV2 and TRBJ2-1; 8 bases align to TRBD1. Looked up from germline, CDR1 is SNHLY and CDR2 is FYNNEI. The CDR3 loop spans 14 amino acids. V lost 9 bases and J lost 5; bases outside the gene matches: 9.

In its sample, this clone was seen once. The genes are TRBV7-3 and TRBJ2-2, with 13 bases that match TRBD2. The J segment lost 2 bases and the V segment lost 6 bases, leaving 3 bases of the junction unmatched. CDR3 length: 16 amino acids. Looked up from germline, CDR1 is SGHTA and CDR2 is FQGTGA. Here the CDR3 reads CASRLAGGPNTGELFF. Written as DNA, the CDR3 is TGTGCCAGCAGACTAGCGGGAGGGCCTAACACCGGGGAGCTGTTTTTT.

The chain is built from TRBV15 and TRBJ1-5; 7 nucleotides line up with TRBD1. This CDR3 has 15 residues. V lost 5 bases and J lost 7; bases outside the gene matches: 11. Per the germline V gene, CDR1 is LNHNV and CDR2 is YYDKDF (reference sequence). The CDR3 nucleotides read TGTGCCACCAGCCAAAGACAGGGAGCAGGACAGCCCCAGCATTTT. It translates to CATSQRQGAGQPQHF.